This passage covers 26 T cell receptor beta chains from one sample sequenced in a study of a mutant IDH1 vaccine in newly diagnosed glioma. The assay was immunoSEQ multiplex PCR, and TCRdb's table has in-frame clones only and misses some. The sample shows 50,000 to 65,000 clones, over 70% of them seen only once. Their specific antigens are unknown. The time point is: week 5, during vaccination. A single vaccine dose contained 300 ug of mutant IDH1 20-mer peptide, and topical imiquimod was used with it. The specimen comprised PBMCs, sampled from a glioma patient whose treatment included an IDH1 peptide vaccine. Receptors originate from a man aged 25-40 years with glioma.

This clone was observed a handful of times. V is TRBV5-5 and J is TRBJ2-2, with D possibly matching TRBD2 (6 bases). Germline V gene lookup returns CDR1 SGHKS and CDR2 YYEKEE (reference sequence). Trimming removed 1 base from V and 6 bases from J, with 13 bases in between. CDR3 length: 15 residues. CDR3 sequence (DNA): TGTGCCAGCAGCTTGATGGGGGGAAGGGCCGGGGAGCTGTTTTTT. Translating it yields CASSLMGGRAGELFF. Complete variable domain (other parts from reference TRBV5-5 and TRBJ2-2): DAGVTQSPTHLIKTRGQQVTLRCSPISGHKSVSWYQQVLGQGPQFIFQYYEKEERGRGNFPDRFSARQFPNYSSELNVNALLLGDSALYLCASSLMGGRAGELFFGEGSRLTVL.

The table lists this clone with a count of one. The V and J genes are TRBV6-5 and TRBJ1-2; D is unclear. CDR1 and CDR2 (germline): MNHEY, SVGAGI. The length of the CDR3 is 13 residues. Trimming left V 2 bases short and J 4 bases short, with 8 bases between. The CDR3 coding sequence is TGTGCCAGCAGTTACGAGGGATCCTATGGCTACACCTTC. As protein: CASSYEGSYGYTF.

This chain connects TRBV6-6 to TRBJ2-7; D is possibly TRBD1 (5 bases). CDR1 and CDR2 (germline): MNHNY, SVGAGI (reference sequence). V dropped 6 bases and J dropped 2 bases, with 20 bases sitting between them. There are 16 residues in the CDR3. The CDR3 DNA sequence: TGTGCCAGCAGCTCCCACCTTACAGGTATCCCCTACGAGCAGTACTTC. Its protein is CASSSHLTGIPYEQYF.

V and J are TRBV9 and TRBJ2-7; no clear D gene. This CDR3 spans 14 amino acids. The germline V and J ends were trimmed by 0 bases and 7 bases, with 14 bases remaining between them. Germline V CDR1 and CDR2: SGDLS, YYNGEE. CDR3 coding DNA: TGTGCCAGCAGCGTAGACGACCGGGCGAGGGAGCAGTACTTC. Amino acid sequence: CASSVDDRAREQYF.

This chain connects TRBV5-1 to TRBJ2-1; D is possibly TRBD2 (7 bases). The ends were cut back, 0 bases at V and 6 bases at J, with 13 bases in the middle. The CDR3 has 15 residues. Germline V CDR1 and CDR2: SGHRS, YFSETQ. For the CDR3, the DNA is TGCGCCAGCAGCTTGGCGGGGGGCAACCTCAATGAGCAGTTCTTC. Amino acids: CASSLAGGNLNEQFF.

The gene calls are TRBV30 and TRBJ2-2, with D possibly matching TRBD1 (5 bases). The CDR3 extends over 15 amino acids. Germline CDR1 reads GTSNPN; CDR2 reads SVGIG (reference sequence). Trimming cost V 2 bases and J 4 bases, with 14 bases left between them. The CDR3 reads CAWSRQIPTTGELFF. The CDR3 DNA follows: TGTGCCTGGAGTCGACAGATACCCACCACCGGGGAGCTGTTTTTT.

The V call is TRBV19, the J call TRBJ1-2, with D perhaps matching TRBD1 (6 bases). The CDR3 is 16 amino acids. V shed 7 bases and J shed 4 bases, with 22 bases lying between them. CDR1 is LNHDA, CDR2 SQIVND, per germline (reference sequence). The DNA of the CDR3 is TGTGCCAGTATTTTGCTTGCAGGGGCCGGGAGCTATGGCTACACCTTC. This gives the protein CASILLAGAGSYGYTF. Based on the CDR3 plus reference TRBV19 and TRBJ1-2, the full variable domain is DGGITQSPKYLFRKEGQNVTLSCEQNLNHDAMYWYRQDPGQGLRLIYYSQIVNDFQKGDIAEGYSVSREKKESFPLTVTSAQKNPTAFYLCASILLAGAGSYGYTFGSGTRLTVV.

V and J are TRBV6-5 and TRBJ1-6; a weak D match, TRBD1 (6 bases). Germline V gene data show CDR1 as MNHEY and CDR2 as SVGAGI. Trimming shortened V by 5 bases and J by 3 bases, and 11 bases separated the two germline ends. The CDR3 is made up of 15 amino acids. The CDR3 here is CASSTTGDYNSPLHF. The CDR3 DNA is TGTGCCAGCAGTACGACAGGAGACTATAATTCACCCCTCCACTTT.

There are a few counts of this clone. The gene calls are TRBV5-1 and TRBJ1-2; D perhaps matches TRBD1 (6 bases). The CDR3 is 14 amino acids. The germline gives CDR1 SGHRS, CDR2 YFSETQ. With 0 bases removed from V and 6 bases from J, the gap between germline ends came to 12 bases. CDR3 in amino acids: CASSLVGGSDGYTF. The CDR3 nucleotides read TGCGCCAGCAGCTTGGTAGGGGGGAGCGATGGCTACACCTTC.

The chain has TRBV5-1 and TRBJ1-1; 9 nucleotides line up with TRBD1. Germline V gene data show CDR1 as SGHRS and CDR2 as YFSETQ. J was trimmed by 4 bases and V by 2 bases; bases with no gene match: 9. The CDR3 runs 16 residues. CDR3 residues: CASSLLQGAGSTEAFF. The CDR3 nucleotides read TGCGCCAGCAGCTTATTACAGGGGGCGGGTTCCACTGAAGCTTTCTTT.

The chain recombines TRBV9 with TRBJ1-3, with D hard to call. Deletions cut 0 bases from V and 4 bases from J, with 5 bases between. CDR1 is SGDLS, CDR2 YYNGEE, per germline. The CDR3 spans 13 residues. The CDR3 is CASSVDTGNTIYF. In nucleotides, the CDR3 is TGTGCCAGCAGCGTAGATACGGGAAACACCATATATTTT.

The rearrangement uses TRBV6-6 and TRBJ2-5; D tentatively fits TRBD1 or TRBD2 (5 bases each). The CDR3 is 13 amino acids. The germline gives CDR1 MNHNY, CDR2 SVGAGI (reference sequence). Trimming took 6 bases from V and 1 from J, leaving 9 bases between them. CDR3 bases: TGTGCCAGCAGGACCGGGACCCAAGAGACCCAGTACTTC. Translated: CASRTGTQETQYF.

This chain connects TRBV7-9 to TRBJ1-2; 9 bases align to TRBD1. Germline V gene sequence: CDR1 SEHNR, CDR2 FQNEAQ (reference sequence). The J segment lost 0 bases and the V segment lost 2 bases, leaving 10 bases of the junction unmatched. This CDR3 is built from 18 residues. CDR3 sequence: CASSLTGTGREANYGYTF. The CDR3 coding sequence is TGTGCCAGCAGCTTAACCGGGACAGGGCGGGAAGCTAACTATGGCTACACCTTC. The full variable domain, in which reference TRBV7-9 and TRBJ1-2 provide the parts outside the CDR3, is DTGVSQNPRHKITKRGQNVTFRCDPISEHNRLYWYRQTLGQGPEFLTYFQNEAQLEKSRLLSDRFSAERPKGSFSTLEIQRTEQGDSAMYLCASSLTGTGREANYGYTFGSGTRLTVV.

In its sample, this clone was seen a few times. The chain recombines TRBV2 with TRBJ2-7; 7 nucleotides agree with TRBD1. Germline values: CDR1 SNHLY, CDR2 FYNNEI. The length of the CDR3 is 18 residues. After removal of 2 bases from V and 3 bases from J, the junction contained 16 bases not matched to a gene. For the CDR3, the DNA is TGTGCCAGCAGTGAAATACCTTACCGCCGGGACAGAGACTACGAGCAGTACTTC. Amino acids: CASSEIPYRRDRDYEQYF.

V usage is TRBV11-2 and J usage is TRBJ1-1; 7 nucleotides agree with TRBD1. This CDR3 spans 14 amino acids. Per the germline V gene, CDR1 is SGHAT and CDR2 is FQNNGV. Trimming at V came to 5 bases and at J to 6 bases, leaving 9 bases not matched to a gene. The CDR3 region is CASSKIGTESEAFF. DNA for the CDR3: TGTGCCAGCAGCAAAATAGGGACAGAGTCTGAAGCTTTCTTT.

This chain links TRBV10-3 with TRBJ1-1; D is possibly TRBD1 (6 bases). The V end was cut by 7 bases, the J end by 0 bases, with 9 bases between. Germline lookup yields CDR1 ENHRY and CDR2 SYGVKD. The length of the CDR3 is 13 residues. CDR3 nucleotides: TGTGCCATCACTGGACAGATGAACACTGAAGCTTTCTTT. Its protein is CAITGQMNTEAFF.

The V call is TRBV9, the J call TRBJ2-5; D gene unclear. V lost 5 bases and J lost 4, with 12 bases in between. This CDR3 contains 13 residues. The germline gives CDR1 SGDLS, CDR2 YYNGEE. CDR3 nucleotide sequence: TGTGCCAGCAGTGAGTCCGGTAGAGAGACCCAGTACTTC. Encoded protein: CASSESGRETQYF. Supplemented by reference TRBV9 and TRBJ2-5, the full variable domain reads DSGVTQTPKHLITATGQRVTLRCSPRSGDLSVYWYQQSLDQGLQFLIQYYNGEERAKGNILERFSAQQFPDLHSELNLSSLELGDSALYFCASSESGRETQYFGPGTRLLVL.

This clone occurred once. This CDR3 is CASSPRTYGYTF. CDR3 nucleotide sequence: TGTGCCAGCAGCCCCAGGACCTATGGCTACACCTTC. The chain combines TRBV5-6 with TRBJ1-2; D call uncertain. The CDR3 extends over 12 amino acids. CDR1 SGHDT and CDR2 YYEEEE come from the germline V gene. Trimming took off 4 bases at V and 4 bases at J, with 8 bases between the two ends.

The rearrangement joins TRBV2 to TRBJ1-1, with D maybe TRBD1 (6 bases). Germline V lookup: CDR1 SNHLY, CDR2 FYNNEI. The V gene lost 6 bases and the J gene lost 4 bases, with 15 bases spanning the gap. The CDR3 runs 14 residues. The CDR3 loop is CASRLQGPGTEAFF. In nucleotides, the CDR3 is TGTGCCAGCAGACTACAGGGTCCGGGCACTGAAGCTTTCTTT. Looking up the rest from reference TRBV2 and TRBJ1-1 gives the full variable domain: EPEVTQTPSHQVTQMGQEVILRCVPISNHLYFYWYRQILGQKVEFLVSFYNNEISEKSEIFDDQFSVERPDGSNFTLKIRSTKLEDSAMYFCASRLQGPGTEAFFGQGTRLTVV.

CDR3: CASSFRFQKDVYEQYF. CDR3 DNA sequence: TGTGCCAGCAGCTTCCGGTTCCAGAAGGATGTCTACGAGCAGTACTTC. This chain connects TRBV5-5 to TRBJ2-7, with D uncertain. The CDR3 has 16 residues. Germline CDR1 reads SGHKS; CDR2 reads YYEKEE (reference sequence). Trimming took off 2 bases at V and 3 bases at J, with 18 bases between the two ends.

CDR3 coding DNA: TGTGCCAGCAGCTTAGGGACAGTTTCAACCTTC. Its translation: CASSLGTVSTF. This chain joins TRBV11-2 and TRBJ1-2; a weak D match, TRBD1 (6 bases). The CDR3 totals 11 residues. The germline V gene encodes CDR1 SGHAT and CDR2 FQNNGV. V was trimmed by 1 base and J by 14 bases, leaving 11 bases between them.

This sequence joins TRBV5-1 and TRBJ2-3; the D gene is possibly TRBD2 (7 bases). The germline gives CDR1 SGHRS, CDR2 YFSETQ. This CDR3 has 19 amino acids. Trimming took off 1 base at V and 1 base at J, with 22 bases between the two ends. CDR3 residues: CASSLFGGAPSWGTDTQYF. CDR3 DNA sequence: TGCGCCAGCAGCTTGTTTGGGGGGGCCCCCTCCTGGGGCACAGATACGCAGTATTTT.

V gene TRBV9 combines with J gene TRBJ2-5; 12 bases fit TRBD2. J was trimmed by 1 base and V by 0 bases; bases with no gene match: 10. Per germline, CDR1 SGDLS and CDR2 YYNGEE. The CDR3 covers 19 residues. This chain's CDR3 is CASSVGSSGLAGLQETQYF. DNA of the CDR3: TGTGCCAGCAGCGTAGGTTCGTCGGGACTAGCGGGTCTCCAAGAGACCCAGTACTTC.

This clone was detected only once. This sequence joins TRBV28 and TRBJ1-2; D is unresolved. The CDR3 runs to 13 residues. The V gene lost 3 bases and the J gene lost 5 bases, with 10 bases spanning the gap. CDR1 is MDHEN and CDR2 is SYDVKM in the germline V gene. The CDR3 sequence: CASSFNGGYGYTF. The CDR3 bases are TGTGCCAGCAGTTTCAATGGAGGTTATGGCTACACCTTC.

The chain couples TRBV30 to TRBJ2-3, with D possibly being TRBD2 (7 bases). V was trimmed by 4 bases and J by 2 bases, leaving 16 bases between them. Germline V CDR1 and CDR2: GTSNPN, SVGIG (reference sequence). The CDR3 runs 15 residues. In DNA form, the CDR3 reads TGTGCCTGGAACAGGGAGGGAGGGAACACAGATACGCAGTATTTT. Translated, it gives CAWNREGGNTDTQYF.

The chain carries TRBV29-1 and TRBJ2-2; the D gene is possibly TRBD2 (5 bases). This CDR3 is built from 14 residues. Germline V gene sequence: CDR1 SQVTM, CDR2 ANQGSEA. Trimming shortened V by 2 bases and J by 0 bases, and 7 bases separated the two germline ends. The CDR3 nucleotides read TGCAGCGTTGAAACTAGAGCGAACACCGGGGAGCTGTTTTTT. Protein: CSVETRANTGELFF.